The 26 T cell receptor beta chains in this list originate from one sample, sequenced in a study of T cells in localized non-small cell lung cancer. The assay was immunoSEQ multiplex PCR, and TCRdb's table has in-frame clones only and misses some. The data hold around 40,000 clones, with 70% to 90% observed a single time. The specimen was peripheral blood, collected before any cancer treatment. The receptors were gathered from a man between 40 and 70 years old with stage I lung adenocarcinoma.

This chain uses TRBV9 with TRBJ1-2; the D gene is possibly TRBD1 (5 bases). Looked up from germline, CDR1 is SGDLS and CDR2 is YYNGEE. V lost 0 bases and J 7 bases, leaving 16 bases between the germline ends. CDR3 length: 15 residues. For the CDR3, the DNA is TGTGCCAGCAGCGTAGAGGGGAGGCGGGGGTCTGGCTACACCTTC. This encodes CASSVEGRRGSGYTF.

The sample holds a few counts of this clone. The rearrangement links TRBV6-5 to TRBJ1-1, with 12 bases aligning to TRBD1. CDR1 MNHEY and CDR2 SVGAGI come from the germline V gene. V trimming: 6 bases; J trimming: 4 bases; junction bases outside the gene matches: 6. CDR3 length equals 15 residues. The CDR3 DNA sequence: TGTGCCAGCAGGGGACAGGGGGCCGGGAGCACTGAAGCTTTCTTT. Translated: CASRGQGAGSTEAFF.

The chain joins TRBV15 to TRBJ1-2; possibly TRBD1 for D (6 bases). This CDR3 contains 15 residues. Germline V gene lookup returns CDR1 LNHNV and CDR2 YYDKDF (reference sequence). Trimming removed 0 bases from V and 7 bases from J, with 15 bases in between. The CDR3 nucleotides are TGTGCCACCAGCAGAGATGCTGGGGGCAGGAGTGGCTACACCTTC. This translates into CATSRDAGGRSGYTF.

This chain joins TRBV6-1 and TRBJ2-7; tentative D call: TRBD2 (6 bases). CDR3 size: 14 residues. V was cut by 11 bases and J by 4 bases, with 21 bases left in between. The germline V gene encodes CDR1 MNHNS and CDR2 SASEGT. CDR3 in amino acids: CACREGGRGYEQYF. Written as DNA, the CDR3 is TGTGCCTGCCGAGAGGGCGGCCGGGGGTACGAGCAGTACTTC.

The rearrangement links TRBV7-9 to TRBJ1-2; tentative D call: TRBD1 (6 bases). Germline CDR1 is SEHNR and CDR2 is FQNEAQ (reference sequence). V lost 5 bases and J 6 bases, leaving 16 bases between the germline ends. CDR3 length: 14 amino acids. The CDR3 sequence is CASSPGGSYHGYTF. The CDR3 region has the DNA TGTGCCAGCAGCCCCGGGGGCAGCTACCATGGCTACACCTTC. Drawing the rest from reference TRBV7-9 and TRBJ1-2, the complete variable domain is DTGVSQNPRHKITKRGQNVTFRCDPISEHNRLYWYRQTLGQGPEFLTYFQNEAQLEKSRLLSDRFSAERPKGSFSTLEIQRTEQGDSAMYLCASSPGGSYHGYTFGSGTRLTVV.

The rearrangement links TRBV5-6 to TRBJ2-7, with a weak D call TRBD1 (6 bases). Deletions cut 1 base from V and 7 bases from J, with 12 bases between. This CDR3 is built from 13 residues. The germline gives CDR1 SGHDT, CDR2 YYEEEE. CDR3 sequence (DNA): TGTGCCAGCAGCTTGAGGTCAGGGGATGAGCAGTACTTC. Its translation is CASSLRSGDEQYF.

The chain couples TRBV5-1 to TRBJ2-2, with TRBD1 matching 9 bases. The CDR3 totals 15 residues. Germline loops: CDR1 SGHRS, CDR2 YFSETQ. V was clipped by 5 bases and J by 4 bases; unmatched bases: 6. The CDR3 nucleotides are TGCGCCAGCAGACTGGGACAGGGAGGCACCGGGGAGCTGTTTTTT. Translation: CASRLGQGGTGELFF. Looking up the rest from reference TRBV5-1 and TRBJ2-2 gives the full variable domain: KAGVTQTPRYLIKTRGQQVTLSCSPISGHRSVSWYQQTPGQGLQFLFEYFSETQRNKGNFPGRFSGRQFSNSRSEMNVSTLELGDSALYLCASRLGQGGTGELFFGEGSRLTVL.

This clone was counted a single time. This rearrangement joins TRBV28 to TRBJ2-7; 7 nucleotides match TRBD2. Trimming at V came to 8 bases and at J to 4 bases, leaving 11 bases not matched to a gene. Germline values: CDR1 MDHEN, CDR2 SYDVKM. This CDR3 has 14 amino acids. The CDR3 region has the DNA TGTGCCAGCCGGGGCCAAGCGGGGTCTTACGAGCAGTACTTC. As protein: CASRGQAGSYEQYF.

V and J are TRBV2 and TRBJ2-7; the D is unclear. Trimming pared 7 bases from V and 3 bases from J, leaving 13 bases between. The CDR3 has 13 residues. Germline values: CDR1 SNHLY, CDR2 FYNNEI. Here the CDR3 reads CASKIEQSYEQYF. CDR3 sequence (DNA): TGTGCCAGCAAGATTGAACAGAGCTACGAGCAGTACTTC.

The J gene is TRBJ2-1, the V gene TRBV29-1; the match to TRBD2 covers 10 bases. CDR3 length equals 15 residues. V dropped 6 bases and J dropped 5; count of bases not matched to a gene: 10. Germline CDR1 reads SQVTM; CDR2 reads ANQGSEA. Written as DNA, the CDR3 is TGCAGCGTGCAAGGACTAGCGGTTTACAACAATGAGCAGTTCTTC. Protein sequence: CSVQGLAVYNNEQFF.

The gene calls are TRBV7-8 and TRBJ2-7; possible D gene TRBD1, 5 bases. V lost 0 bases, J lost 2 bases, and 11 bases lay in between. The CDR3 spans 15 residues. CDR1 SGHVS and CDR2 FQNEAQ come from the germline V gene. CDR3 sequence reads: CASSLAPGQAYEQYF. The CDR3 nucleotides are TGTGCCAGCAGCTTAGCCCCAGGGCAGGCCTACGAGCAGTACTTC. The variable domain in full, completed from reference TRBV7-8 and TRBJ2-7, reads GAGVSQSPRYKVAKRGQDVALRCDPISGHVSLFWYQQALGQGPEFLTYFQNEAQLDKSGLPSDRFFAERPEGSVSTLKIQRTQQEDSAVYLCASSLAPGQAYEQYFGPGTRLTVT.

The gene calls are TRBV16 and TRBJ2-2, with D possibly matching TRBD2 (5 bases). The CDR3 consists of 14 residues. The germline V and J ends were trimmed by 4 bases and 6 bases, with 12 bases remaining between them. CDR1 and CDR2 from the germline V gene are KGHSY and FQNENV. CDR3 region: CASSPLRASGELFF. In DNA, the CDR3 is TGTGCCAGCAGCCCCCTGCGGGCATCCGGGGAGCTGTTTTTT.

The V gene is TRBV29-1, the J gene TRBJ2-3; D might be TRBD2 (5 bases). The ends were cut back, 5 bases at V and 5 bases at J, with 14 bases in the middle. The CDR3 sequence is 13 residues long. Germline V lookup: CDR1 SQVTM, CDR2 ANQGSEA. CDR3 DNA: TGCAGCGTTCCCCCCACGGGGAGAGATACGCAGTATTTT. Its translation: CSVPPTGRDTQYF.

J is TRBJ2-7 and V is TRBV5-5, with D perhaps assigned TRBD1 or TRBD2 (5 bases each). Germline V gene sequence: CDR1 SGHKS, CDR2 YYEKEE (reference sequence). The CDR3 has 14 residues. Between the trimmed V and J ends, which lost 0 bases and 6 bases, there was a span of 13 bases. CDR3 coding DNA: TGTGCCAGCAGCTTGGGGACCCGTGGGGGCGAGCAGTACTTC. This sequence encodes CASSLGTRGGEQYF.

The V call is TRBV6-5, the J call TRBJ2-7; TRBD1 matches 7 bases. The CDR3 is 13 amino acids. Germline V gene lookup returns CDR1 MNHEY and CDR2 SVGAGI. V was pared by 7 bases and J by 3 bases, with 6 bases of the junction left unmatched. CDR3 bases: TGTGCCAGCAATAGGGACAGATACTACGAGCAGTACTTC. Translation: CASNRDRYYEQYF.

V is TRBV11-1 and J is TRBJ1-1; D ambiguous. Germline assignment: CDR1 SGHAT and CDR2 FQDESV (reference sequence). Trimming left V 2 bases short and J 5 bases short, with 6 bases between. This CDR3 has 12 residues. The CDR3 DNA reads TGTGCCAGCAGCTTATCTGCGACTGAAGCTTTCTTT. Translating gives CASSLSATEAFF.

V and J are TRBV29-1 and TRBJ1-4, with 10 bases aligning to TRBD1. Germline loops: CDR1 SQVTM, CDR2 ANQGSEA. The CDR3 consists of 13 residues. V was pared by 6 bases and J by 6 bases, with 4 bases of the junction left unmatched. The CDR3 DNA reads as TGCAGCGTGGAGACAGGGGGCGATGAAAAACTGTTTTTT. Translated, it gives CSVETGGDEKLFF. The full variable domain, in which reference TRBV29-1 and TRBJ1-4 provide the parts outside the CDR3, is SAVISQKPSRDICQRGTSLTIQCQVDSQVTMMFWYRQQPGQSLTLIATANQGSEATYESGFVIDKFPISRPNLTFSTLTVSNMSPEDSSIYLCSVETGGDEKLFFGSGTQLSVL.

J is TRBJ2-3 and V is TRBV7-6; D not certain. The CDR3 spans 13 residues. From germline, CDR1 is SGHVS and CDR2 FNYEAQ. V was trimmed by 1 base and J by 0 bases, leaving 2 bases between them. CDR3 coding DNA: TGTGCCAGCAGCTTAGGTAGCACAGATACGCAGTATTTT. Translating it yields CASSLGSTDTQYF.

This rearrangement joins TRBV21-1 to TRBJ2-1; the D call TRBD2 from the table was never checked on the DNA. TRBV21-1 is annotated as a pseudogene. The CDR3 length is 16 residues. CDR3 bases: TGTGCCAGCAGCTTCCTTAGCGGGAGGAAGTACAATGAGCAGTTCTTC. Amino acids: CASSFLSGRKYNEQFF.

This chain links TRBV19 with TRBJ2-1; 14 nucleotides match TRBD2. Germline CDR1 and CDR2: LNHDA and SQIVND (reference sequence). CDR3 length equals 17 residues. V gave up 3 bases and J gave up 5 bases; unmatched junction bases: 6. The DNA of the CDR3 is TGTGCCAGTAGTATCGGACTAGCGGGAGGCACAAACAATGAGCAGTTCTTC. Its protein is CASSIGLAGGTNNEQFF.

The V call is TRBV9, the J call TRBJ2-7; maybe TRBD2 (7 bases). Germline V gene lookup returns CDR1 SGDLS and CDR2 YYNGEE. V was pared by 3 bases and J by 5 bases, with 15 bases between. The length of the CDR3 is 14 residues. The CDR3 DNA sequence: TGTGCCAGCAGCGAGGGAGGGGGGTTCGACGAGCAGTACTTC. It yields the protein CASSEGGGFDEQYF.

The chain couples TRBV4-1 to TRBJ2-3; 8 bases are shared with TRBD2. Germline V CDR1 and CDR2: MGHRA, YSYEKL. The J segment lost 2 bases and the V segment lost 2 bases, leaving 9 bases of the junction unmatched. The CDR3 totals 17 residues. CDR3 DNA: TGCGCCAGCAGCCAACGGCTAGCGGGCGCCTACACAGATACGCAGTATTTT. Translating it yields CASSQRLAGAYTDTQYF.

V is TRBV18 and J is TRBJ2-1; 12 bases align to TRBD1. The CDR3 runs to 17 residues. V lost 4 bases to trimming and J lost 5 bases; unmatched junction nucleotides: 9. The germline CDR1 and CDR2 sequences are KGHSH and LQKENI. CDR3 amino acids: CASSLGTGGAGDNEQFF. The CDR3 DNA is TGTGCCAGCTCACTCGGGACAGGGGGCGCCGGGGACAATGAGCAGTTCTTC.

The V and J genes are TRBV4-2 and TRBJ2-6; a weak D match, TRBD2 (5 bases). The CDR3 contains 19 residues. Germline values: CDR1 LGHNA, CDR2 YNFKEQ. The V end was cut by 0 bases, the J end by 4 bases, with 19 bases between. CDR3 sequence (DNA): TGTGCCAGCAGCCAAGATCAGAGAGGGTTCCTAACGGGGGCCAACGTCCTGACTTTC. Residues: CASSQDQRGFLTGANVLTF.

Only one count was recorded for this clone. The chain employs TRBV7-2 and TRBJ2-3; D is ambiguous. CDR3 length: 12 residues. The ends were cut back, 5 bases at V and 4 bases at J, with 7 bases in the middle. From germline, CDR1 is SGHTA and CDR2 FQGNSA. The CDR3 DNA follows: TGTGCCAGCAGCCTCCTCCCAGATACGCAGTATTTT. The encoded protein is CASSLLPDTQYF.

In this sample, this clone turned up a few times. The genes are TRBV10-3 and TRBJ1-1; a weak D match, TRBD1 (5 bases). CDR1 and CDR2 (germline): ENHRY, SYGVKD. The CDR3 covers 15 residues. Trimming left V 5 bases short and J 3 bases short, with 16 bases between. The CDR3 nucleotides are TGTGCCATCAGTCCTCATGACCGGGACTACACTGAAGCTTTCTTT. This gives the protein CAISPHDRDYTEAFF.